This passage covers 25 T cell receptor beta chains from one sample sequenced in a study of Graves' ophthalmopathy and Graves' hyperthyroidism. RNA transcripts served as template for amplifying TCR beta CDR3 sequences. An opening RT-PCR round employed HTBI primers and preceded a second-round multiplex PCR. TCRdb reprocessed the multiplex PCR reads via MiXCR and lists one record per CDR3 protein. The sample holds approximately 330,000 distinct CDR3 sequences, about a sixth seen once. Specimen: peripheral blood. The receptor set was obtained from an adult man with Graves' ophthalmopathy.

The sample holds many counts of this clonotype. CDR3 nucleotide sequence: TGCAGCGTCACCCCGGGACAGGGAGGACACGAGCAGTACTTC. Translating it yields CSVTPGQGGHEQYF. J is TRBJ2-7 and V is TRBV29-1; 9 positions match TRBD1. Per germline, CDR1 SQVTM and CDR2 ANQGSEA. With 6 bases clipped from V and 5 bases from J, the junction kept 11 bases outside the gene matches. This CDR3 is 14 amino acids long.

Ten or more counts support this clonotype. The CDR3 region is CASSPGGHSPLHF. CDR3 bases: TGTGCCAGCAGTCCGGGGGGTCATTCACCCCTCCACTTT. The chain combines TRBV12-3 or TRBV12-4 with TRBJ1-6, with D maybe TRBD1 (5 bases). Trimming pared 5 bases from V and 8 bases from J, leaving 10 bases between. The CDR3 is made up of 13 amino acids.

This clonotype has just a few counts. The chain joins TRBV6-2 or TRBV6-3 to TRBJ1-2; D remains ambiguous. V dropped 6 bases and J dropped 1 base, with 15 bases sitting between them. The CDR3 totals 15 residues. Germline lookup yields CDR1 MNHEY and CDR2 SVGEGT. For the CDR3, the DNA is TGTGCCAGCAGATACGTGTCACGGAATAACTATGGCTACACCTTC. Translating gives CASRYVSRNNYGYTF.

This clonotype has a count of ten or more. This sequence joins TRBV20-1 and TRBJ2-7; D is uncertain. Trimming left V 5 bases short and J 4 bases short, with 18 bases between. CDR1 is DFQATT and CDR2 is SNEGSKA in the germline V gene (reference sequence). This CDR3 contains 14 residues. The CDR3 loop reads CSAPHPFESYEQYF. DNA for the CDR3: TGCAGTGCTCCCCACCCTTTCGAGTCATACGAGCAGTACTTC.

This clonotype was observed at least ten times. The J gene is TRBJ2-5, the V gene TRBV7-2; D remains unclear. V shed 5 bases and J shed 1 base, with 8 bases lying between them. The CDR3 totals 13 residues. From germline, CDR1 is SGHTA and CDR2 FQGNSA. The CDR3 nucleotides are TGTGCCAGCAGCATCCGGGCCCAAGAGACCCAGTACTTC. Amino acids: CASSIRAQETQYF.

This clonotype was seen at least ten times. The chain has TRBV28 and TRBJ1-6; a weak D match, TRBD1 (5 bases). The CDR3 extends over 15 amino acids. V was pared by 3 bases and J by 14 bases, with 20 bases between. From germline, CDR1 is MDHEN and CDR2 SYDVKM. Written as DNA, the CDR3 is TGTGCCAGCAGTTTGCGACCTTCGGGGGGGATAACCCTCCACTTT. It encodes CASSLRPSGGITLHF.

Many counts were recorded for this clonotype. The chain employs TRBV6-2 or TRBV6-3 and TRBJ2-3; 8 bases fit TRBD2. Unmatched junction bases numbered 9, after V lost 2 bases and J lost 2 bases. Germline V CDR1 and CDR2: MNHEY, SVGEGT. There are 17 residues in the CDR3. The CDR3 loop reads CASSYPLVAGSTDTQYF. The DNA for the CDR3 is TGTGCCAGCAGTTACCCTTTGGTAGCGGGGTCCACAGATACGCAGTATTTT.

This clonotype was found many times. J is TRBJ1-5 and V is TRBV6-1; TRBD1 might be the D (6 bases). V lost 2 bases and J 5 bases, leaving 13 bases between the germline ends. The germline V gene has CDR1 MNHNS and CDR2 SASEGT. CDR3 length equals 15 residues. CDR3 in amino acids: CASSETGQPDQPQHF. As DNA, the CDR3 is TGTGCCAGCAGTGAAACCGGACAGCCGGATCAGCCCCAGCATTTT.

This clonotype was detected once. This chain joins TRBV6-1 and TRBJ2-7, with TRBD1 matching 10 bases. Per the germline V gene, CDR1 is MNHNS and CDR2 is SASEGT. The J segment lost 6 bases and the V segment lost 6 bases, leaving 8 bases of the junction unmatched. This CDR3 contains 14 residues. The CDR3 loop reads CASRTGQGKGEQYF. The CDR3 DNA is TGTGCCAGCAGGACGGGACAGGGGAAGGGCGAGCAGTACTTC.

This clonotype was seen at least ten times. The V gene is TRBV20-1, the J gene TRBJ1-5; TRBD1 matches 9 bases. The V gene end was trimmed by 6 bases and the J gene end by 5 bases; junction bases not matched to a gene: 5. The length of the CDR3 is 13 residues. Germline V lookup: CDR1 DFQATT, CDR2 SNEGSKA (reference sequence). For the CDR3, the DNA is TGCAGTGCCCCGGGACAGGGTTATCAGCCCCAGCATTTT. This translates into CSAPGQGYQPQHF.

In this sample, this clonotype turned up many times. This chain connects TRBV11-2 to TRBJ2-2; 7 bases align to TRBD1. Germline lookup yields CDR1 SGHAT and CDR2 FQNNGV. CDR3 length equals 14 residues. Trimming took 5 bases from V and 6 from J; bases not matched to a gene: 6. The CDR3 sequence: CASSPDRDAGELFF. The CDR3 DNA sequence: TGTGCCAGCAGCCCAGACAGGGATGCCGGGGAGCTGTTTTTT.

This clonotype was recorded many times. The rearrangement joins TRBV30 to TRBJ2-7; possible D gene TRBD2, 5 bases. The V gene's germline CDR1 is GTSNPN and CDR2 SVGIG (reference sequence). With 4 bases removed from V and 0 bases from J, the gap between germline ends came to 7 bases. The CDR3 has 12 residues. DNA for the CDR3: TGTGCCTGGACGGGAAGCTCCTACGAGCAGTACTTC. Its translation: CAWTGSSYEQYF.

There are a few counts of this clonotype. The gene calls are TRBV29-1 and TRBJ1-1; D might be TRBD1 (5 bases). The germline CDR1 and CDR2 sequences are SQVTM and ANQGSEA. CDR3 size: 14 residues. Trimming removed 7 bases from V and 2 bases from J, with 17 bases in between. The CDR3 reads CSANRGGGNTEAFF. CDR3 coding DNA: TGCAGCGCCAACCGCGGGGGGGGAAACACTGAAGCTTTCTTT.

This clonotype was picked up many times. This chain uses TRBV7-2 with TRBJ2-7; D is perhaps TRBD1 (6 bases). This CDR3 has 14 residues. The V end lost 5 bases, the J end lost 4 bases, and 15 bases lay between the germline ends. Germline lookup yields CDR1 SGHTA and CDR2 FQGNSA. The CDR3 loop is CASSPQGLYYEQYF. CDR3 DNA: TGTGCCAGCAGCCCTCAGGGGTTATATTACGAGCAGTACTTC.

This clonotype occurred many times. The chain couples TRBV5-1 to TRBJ2-5; no firm D call. V was pared by 1 base and J by 9 bases, with 19 bases between. The CDR3 has 15 residues. Germline CDR1 is SGHRS and CDR2 is YFSETQ. The CDR3 DNA is TGCGCCAGCAGCTTGTCGGGTCTGCAAGAGAGGTCCCAGTACTTC. It encodes CASSLSGLQERSQYF.

This clonotype was seen ten or more times. The chain uses TRBV6-5 and TRBJ1-3; a weak D match, TRBD1 (6 bases). Trimming took off 2 bases at V and 0 bases at J, with 8 bases between the two ends. Germline CDR1 and CDR2: MNHEY and SVGAGI. This CDR3 is built from 15 residues. CDR3 coding DNA: TGTGCCAGCAGTTACGACAGGAGCTCTGGAAACACCATATATTTT. It translates to CASSYDRSSGNTIYF.

This clonotype was seen more than once but under ten times. V usage is TRBV6-1 and J usage is TRBJ1-1; D gene ambiguous. The CDR3 has 13 residues. Trimming took 6 bases from V and 11 from J, leaving 19 bases between them. CDR1 and CDR2 (germline): MNHNS, SASEGT. The CDR3 DNA follows: TGTGCCAGCAGAAGTGGGCGGTGGGGAGCGGCTTTCTTT. It is translated as CASRSGRWGAAFF.

This clonotype showed up just a few times. This chain uses TRBV15 with TRBJ2-5; the match to TRBD2 covers 10 bases. Trimming removed 5 bases from V and 5 bases from J; junction bases left unmatched: 2. The germline gives CDR1 LNHNV, CDR2 YYDKDF (reference sequence). There are 13 residues in the CDR3. CDR3 region: CATSLAGDETQYF. In nucleotides, the CDR3 is TGTGCCACCAGCCTAGCGGGGGACGAGACCCAGTACTTC. Full variable domain (outside the CDR3, taken from reference TRBV15 and TRBJ2-5): DAMVIQNPRYQVTQFGKPVTLSCSQTLNHNVMYWYQQKSSQAPKLLFHYYDKDFNNEADTPDNFQSRRPNTSFCFLDIRSPGLGDTAMYLCATSLAGDETQYFGPGTRLLVL.

This clonotype was recorded at least ten times. J is TRBJ1-2 and V is TRBV7-9; D is uncertain. The CDR3 has 13 amino acids. Per the germline V gene, CDR1 is SEHNR and CDR2 is FQNEAQ (reference sequence). The V gene lost 0 bases and the J gene lost 8 bases, with 10 bases spanning the gap. The CDR3 region has the DNA TGTGCCAGCAGCTTAGCGCCGTGGGAAGGCTACACCTTC. This encodes CASSLAPWEGYTF. The full variable domain, completed using reference TRBV7-9 and TRBJ1-2, is DTGVSQNPRHKITKRGQNVTFRCDPISEHNRLYWYRQTLGQGPEFLTYFQNEAQLEKSRLLSDRFSAERPKGSFSTLEIQRTEQGDSAMYLCASSLAPWEGYTFGSGTRLTVV.

Notes on this clonotype: At one of its ends the junction is not consistent with the germline gene, which may arise from a read error. The J gene is TRBJ2-5, the V gene TRBV6-1, with 8 bases that match TRBD1. CDR3 length equals 14 residues. CDR1 and CDR2 from the germline V gene are MNHNS and SASEGT. The CDR3 region is CASKPGGIRETQYF. The DNA of the CDR3 is TGTGCCAGCAAACCAGGGGGCATCAGAGAGACACAGTACTTC.

This clonotype was seen many times. This chain links TRBV6-1 with TRBJ2-5, with 11 bases matching TRBD2. J was trimmed by 6 bases and V by 3 bases; bases with no gene match: 9. The CDR3 length is 16 residues. CDR1 MNHNS and CDR2 SASEGT come from the germline V gene. CDR3 in DNA: TGTGCCAGCAGTGAGGTTAGCGGGAGGGTCGGGAAGACCCAGTACTTC. Protein: CASSEVSGRVGKTQYF.

Many counts were recorded for this clonotype. The chain uses TRBV20-1 and TRBJ2-7; 9 bases are a match to TRBD2. Per germline, CDR1 DFQATT and CDR2 SNEGSKA (reference sequence). The CDR3 consists of 15 residues. Trimming removed 2 bases from V and 3 bases from J; junction bases left unmatched: 8. The CDR3 DNA is TGCAGTGCTAGACAAGGGGCTAGCGGGATCTACGAGCAGTACTTC. Translating gives CSARQGASGIYEQYF.

Points on this clonotype: A much larger clonotype is one base distant, so this may be a read error. The chain uses TRBV7-9 and TRBJ1-1; D gene uncertain. CDR3 size: 15 residues. The V gene's germline CDR1 is SEHNR and CDR2 FQNEAQ (reference sequence). Deletions cut 5 bases from V and 4 bases from J, with 17 bases between. CDR3 in DNA: TGTGCCAGCAGCCCCGCCGAGGTGCCGGTCACTGAAGCTTTCTTT. Its translation is CASSPAEVPVTEAFF.

In its sample, this clonotype was seen many times. The chain couples TRBV20-1 to TRBJ2-7; 8 bases map to TRBD2. CDR3 size: 16 residues. J lost 0 bases, V lost 5 bases, and 12 bases had no gene match. Germline CDR1 DFQATT, CDR2 SNEGSKA (reference sequence). CDR3 residues: CSAQTATSASSYEQYF. The CDR3 region has the DNA TGCAGTGCTCAGACGGCGACTAGCGCCAGCTCCTACGAGCAGTACTTC.

This clonotype was recorded at least ten times. Here the CDR3 DNA reads TGTGCCACCAGCAGAGATCGGGAGGGTGCCCAGCATTTT. Translated: CATSRDREGAQHF. The J gene is TRBJ1-5, the V gene TRBV15; D gene ambiguous. The CDR3 sequence is 13 residues long. The germline V and J ends were trimmed by 0 bases and 11 bases, with 11 bases remaining between them. Germline loops: CDR1 LNHNV, CDR2 YYDKDF (reference sequence).